This T cell receptor beta chain was found in a study of T cells in localized non-small cell lung cancer. General observations from the study: Uninvolved nearby lung showed the greatest T cell clonality, exceeding that found in tumor. Heterogeneity is still possible, as just one tumor region was sequenced. A median of approximately 57 clones ranked among the top 100 in tumor appeared in adjacent lung.

Turning to this clone: Antigen specificity is unknown.

Here immunoSEQ multiplex PCR was the method, and the copy in TCRdb shows in-frame clones only, minus some. The sample holds approximately 150,000 clones, more than 80% seen once. V was trimmed by 6 bases and J by 7 bases, leaving 16 bases between them. Germline values: CDR1 MNHNS, CDR2 SASEGT. The CDR3 has 13 residues. The clonotype was recovered from a female donor older than 55 with stage I lung adenocarcinoma. V usage is TRBV6-1 and J usage is TRBJ2-7; D tentatively fits TRBD1 or TRBD2 (6 bases each). Here the sequenced sample was peripheral blood, taken before any cancer treatment. In nucleotides, the CDR3 is TGTGCCAGCAGGAACGGGGGCTCCTTAGAGCAGTACTTC. Its protein is CASRNGGSLEQYF.